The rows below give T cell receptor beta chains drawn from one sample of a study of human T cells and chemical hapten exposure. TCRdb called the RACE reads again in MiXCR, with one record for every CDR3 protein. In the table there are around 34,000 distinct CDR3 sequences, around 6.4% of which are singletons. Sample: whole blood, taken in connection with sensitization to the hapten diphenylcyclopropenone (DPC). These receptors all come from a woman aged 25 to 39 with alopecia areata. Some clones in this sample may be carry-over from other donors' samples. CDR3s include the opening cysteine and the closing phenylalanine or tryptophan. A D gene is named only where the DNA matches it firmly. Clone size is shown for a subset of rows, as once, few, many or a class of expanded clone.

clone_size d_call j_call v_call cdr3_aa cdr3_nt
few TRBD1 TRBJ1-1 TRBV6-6 CAAWTGGDTEAFF TGTGCCGCCTGGACAGGGGGTGACACTGAAGCTTTCTTT
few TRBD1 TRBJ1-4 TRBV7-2 CASSLGQGMEKLFF TGTGCCAGCAGCTTAGGACAGGGGATGGAAAAACTGTTTTTT
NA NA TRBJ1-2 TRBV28 CASSAGNPHGYTF TGTGCCAGCAGTGCGGGGAACCCCCATGGCTACACCTTC
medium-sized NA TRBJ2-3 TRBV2 CASSEATTTDTQYF TGTGCCAGCAGTGAAGCGACTACCACAGATACGCAGTATTTT
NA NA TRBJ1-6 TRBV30 CSWTLRDYQSPLHF TGTTCCTGGACCTTAAGGGACTACCAGTCACCCCTCCACTTT
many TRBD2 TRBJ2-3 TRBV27 CASSFQRGRTDTQYF TGTGCCAGCAGTTTCCAGCGGGGGCGGACAGATACGCAGTATTTT
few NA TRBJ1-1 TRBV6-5 CASSSYQRIGAEAFF TGTGCCAGCAGTAGTTACCAGAGAATAGGCGCTGAAGCTTTCTTT
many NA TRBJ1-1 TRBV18 CASSPRRGTEAFF TGTGCCAGCTCACCGCGGAGGGGCACTGAAGCTTTCTTT
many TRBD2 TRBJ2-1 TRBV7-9 CASSPSGLAGGPSEQFF TGTGCCAGCAGCCCCTCGGGACTAGCGGGGGGGCCTAGTGAGCAGTTCTTC
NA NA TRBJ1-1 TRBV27 CASRNTENTEAFF TGTGCCAGCAGAAACACTGAGAACACTGAAGCTTTCTTT